The sample holds one count of the clone carrying this TCR beta chain. The antigen is unknown. The sample originates from a study of Ad26.COV2.S vaccination and SARS-CoV-2 variants. The CDR3 covers 18 residues. Germline trimming cut 2 bases from V and 6 bases from J; bases unmatched to any gene: 18. Per germline, CDR1 SGHRS and CDR2 YFSETQ. Only in-frame clones appear in the TCRdb table, and some are missing; sequencing was by immunoSEQ multiplex PCR. This table has approximately 280,000 clones, around 87% appearing once. Study-wide results and limits: Substantial breadth was reportedly displayed by spike-specific CD8+ and CD4+ T cell responses after vaccination.

Treatment of the sample: 15 to 20 received Ad26.COV2.S at low or high dose, single or two shots; 5 received placebo; per-sample allocation not given. Sampling was performed 63 days after the first vaccine or placebo injection. Cohort 1b enrolled adults aged 18-55 years in Boston. The receptor was derived from a person aged 18-65 years who received the Ad26.COV2.S COVID-19 vaccine or a placebo. The sequenced sample was peripheral blood, obtained in a trial of Ad26.COV2.S vaccine versus placebo. The chain recombines TRBV5-1 with TRBJ1-1; 8 bases line up with TRBD1. The CDR3, as DNA: TGCGCCAGCAGCTTAACCTCAGGGGGCAACCCAAATACCGCTGAAGCTTTCTTT. As protein: CASSLTSGGNPNTAEAFF. The full variable domain, its missing parts supplied by reference TRBV5-1 and TRBJ1-1, is KAGVTQTPRYLIKTRGQQVTLSCSPISGHRSVSWYQQTPGQGLQFLFEYFSETQRNKGNFPGRFSGRQFSNSRSEMNVSTLELGDSALYLCASSLTSGGNPNTAEAFFGQGTRLTVV.